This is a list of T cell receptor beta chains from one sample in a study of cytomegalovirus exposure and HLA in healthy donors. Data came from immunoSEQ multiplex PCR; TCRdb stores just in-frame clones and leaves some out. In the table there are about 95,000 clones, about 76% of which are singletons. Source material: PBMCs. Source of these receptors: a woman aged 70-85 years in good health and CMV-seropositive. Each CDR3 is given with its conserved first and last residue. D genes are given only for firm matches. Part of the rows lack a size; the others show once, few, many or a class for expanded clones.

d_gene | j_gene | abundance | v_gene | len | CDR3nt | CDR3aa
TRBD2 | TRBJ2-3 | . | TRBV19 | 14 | TGTGCCAGCAGGTGGGGTCGGGAGGCAGATACGCAGTATTTT | CASRWGREADTQYF
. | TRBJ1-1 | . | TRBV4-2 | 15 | TGTGCCAGCAGCCCGATGGACAGCAGGAACACTGAAGCTTTCTTT | CASSPMDSRNTEAFF
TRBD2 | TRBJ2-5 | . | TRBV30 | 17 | TGTGCCTGGAGTTCCCGTCGTACTAGCGGGAGCGGAGAGACCCAGTACTTC | CAWSSRRTSGSGETQYF
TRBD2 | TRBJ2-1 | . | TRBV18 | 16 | TGTGCCAGCTCACCCGGCGGGACTAGCGGGAGTTATGAGCAGTTCTTC | CASSPGGTSGSYEQFF
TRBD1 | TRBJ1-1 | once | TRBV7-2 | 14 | TGTGCCAGCAGCGCCGACAGGGCGGGCACTGAAGCTTTCTTT | CASSADRAGTEAFF
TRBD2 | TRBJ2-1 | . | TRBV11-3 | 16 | TGTGCCAGCAGCTCTGGGACTAGCGGGAGTCGGCATGAGCAGTTCTTC | CASSSGTSGSRHEQFF
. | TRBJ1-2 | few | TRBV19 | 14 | TGTGCCAGTACTCGTCCTGGGGGGGCTTATGGCTACACCTTC | CASTRPGGAYGYTF
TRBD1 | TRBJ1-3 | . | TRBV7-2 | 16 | TGTGCCAGCAGCTCCGGGACAGCAAACTCTGGAAACACCATATATTTT | CASSSGTANSGNTIYF
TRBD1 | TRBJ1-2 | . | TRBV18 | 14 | TGTGCCAGCTCACCGCCGGGACAGGGCTATGGCTACACCTTC | CASSPPGQGYGYTF
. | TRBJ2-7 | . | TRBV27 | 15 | TGTGCCAGCAGTCTCCCGACTAGACGGGGGAGCGAGCAGTACTTC | CASSLPTRRGSEQYF
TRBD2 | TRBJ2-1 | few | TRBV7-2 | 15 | TGTGCCAGCAGCTTAAGGAGCGGGAGTCGGGGTGAGCAGTTCTTC | CASSLRSGSRGEQFF
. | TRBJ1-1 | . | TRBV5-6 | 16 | TGTGCCAGCAGCGTCCGAGACAGGACCTTTACCACTGAAGCTTTCTTT | CASSVRDRTFTTEAFF
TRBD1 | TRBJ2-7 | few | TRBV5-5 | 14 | TGTGCCAGCAGCTTGGTGGGACAGGGTTACGAGCAGTACTTC | CASSLVGQGYEQYF
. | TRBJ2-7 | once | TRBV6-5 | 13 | TGTGCCAGCAGTCAGGGAAACTACTACGAGCAGTACTTC | CASSQGNYYEQYF
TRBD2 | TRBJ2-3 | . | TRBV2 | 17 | TGTGCCAGCAGTCTAGCGGGAGGGCCACGCGGGAGTAATACGCAGTATTTT | CASSLAGGPRGSNTQYF
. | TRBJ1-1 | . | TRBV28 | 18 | TGTGCCAGCAGTCCCCCTCGGGGAATCCGACTTGAGAACACTGAAGCTTTCTTT | CASSPPRGIRLENTEAFF
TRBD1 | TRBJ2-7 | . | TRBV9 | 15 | TGTGCCAGCAGCGTAGGAGGACAGGGGAAGGGCGAGCAGTACTTC | CASSVGGQGKGEQYF
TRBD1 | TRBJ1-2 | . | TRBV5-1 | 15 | TGCGCCAGCAGCTTGAAAGGGGGGACAGGTAATGGCTACACCTTC | CASSLKGGTGNGYTF
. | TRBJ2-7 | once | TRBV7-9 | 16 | TGTTCCAGCAGCCGGCGGACAGATCATGATGCGTACGAGCAGTACTTC | CSSSRRTDHDAYEQYF
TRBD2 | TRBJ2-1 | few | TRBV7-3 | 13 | TGTGCCAGCAGCTTACTTAGCGGGAATGAGCAGTTCTTC | CASSLLSGNEQFF
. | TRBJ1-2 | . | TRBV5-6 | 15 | TGTGCCAGCAGCTTCGCATATGTCAGGGACTATGGCTACACCTTC | CASSFAYVRDYGYTF
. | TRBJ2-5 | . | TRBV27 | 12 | TGTGCCAGCAGTTCCGAAGGACAGCGAAAGTACTTC | CASSSEGQRKYF
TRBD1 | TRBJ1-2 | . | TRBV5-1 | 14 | TGCGCCAGCAGCTTTGGGCAGGGGGCGTACGGCTACACCTTC | CASSFGQGAYGYTF
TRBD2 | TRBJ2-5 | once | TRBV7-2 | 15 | TGTGCCAGCAGCTTAGGCTCCGCGGGAGTTCAGACCCAGTACTTC | CASSLGSAGVQTQYF
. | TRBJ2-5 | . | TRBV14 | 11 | TGTGCCAGCAGCGCCCGGGAGACCCAGTACTTC | CASSARETQYF
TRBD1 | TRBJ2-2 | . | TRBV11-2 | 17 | TGTGCCAGCAGCTACGGGACAGGGGGCCCTTGGACCGGGGAGCTGTTTTTT | CASSYGTGGPWTGELFF
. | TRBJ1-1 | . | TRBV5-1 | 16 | TGCGCCAGCTCCCCGGGGGGCGCACCCATGAACACTGAAGCTTTCTTT | CASSPGGAPMNTEAFF
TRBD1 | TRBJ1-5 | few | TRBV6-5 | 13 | TGTGCCAGCAGTTTCGACAGGGGGCAGCCCCAGCATTTT | CASSFDRGQPQHF
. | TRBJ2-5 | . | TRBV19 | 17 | TGTGCCAGTAGTCGGGGGATCGAGGTCTACTTTCAAGAGACCCAGTACTTC | CASSRGIEVYFQETQYF
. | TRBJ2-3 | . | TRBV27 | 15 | TGTGCCAGCAGTTCCCCCCGGGTAGGCACAGATACGCAGTATTTT | CASSSPRVGTDTQYF
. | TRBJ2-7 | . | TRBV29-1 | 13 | TGCAGCGTTAACATTGGGGGGTGGTACGAGCAGTACTTC | CSVNIGGWYEQYF
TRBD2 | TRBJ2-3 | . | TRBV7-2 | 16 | TGTGCCAGCAGCTCCCGGACTAGCGGGAGGGCTGGTACGCAGTATTTT | CASSSRTSGRAGTQYF
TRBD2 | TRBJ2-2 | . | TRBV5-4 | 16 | TGTGCCAGCAGACCTACTAGCGGGAGTATCACCGGGGAGCTGTTTTTT | CASRPTSGSITGELFF
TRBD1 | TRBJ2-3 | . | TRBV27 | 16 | TGTGCCAGCAGTTTATCGCGGACAGGGCCCACAGATACGCAGTATTTT | CASSLSRTGPTDTQYF
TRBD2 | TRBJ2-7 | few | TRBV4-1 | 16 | TGCGCCAGCAGCCAAGGGACTAGCGGGGGGGACTTGCAGCAGTACTTC | CASSQGTSGGDLQQYF
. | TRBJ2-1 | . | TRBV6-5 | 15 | TGTGCCAGCAGCCCAGGACTGGAAGGTTTGAATGAGCAGTTCTTC | CASSPGLEGLNEQFF
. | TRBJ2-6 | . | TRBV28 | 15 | TGTGCCAGCAGTTCTAGGGGTTCTGGGGCCAACGTCCTGACTTTC | CASSSRGSGANVLTF
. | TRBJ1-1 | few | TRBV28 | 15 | TGTGCCAGCAGTTTAGGCGGGGGATGGAACACTGAAGCTTTCTTT | CASSLGGGWNTEAFF
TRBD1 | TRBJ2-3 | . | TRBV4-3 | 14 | TGCGCCAGCAGCCCAATGACAGGGGCAGATACGCAGTATTTT | CASSPMTGADTQYF
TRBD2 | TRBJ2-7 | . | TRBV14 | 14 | TGTGCCAGCAGCCAAGCGGGACTAGCGATTGAGCAGTACTTC | CASSQAGLAIEQYF
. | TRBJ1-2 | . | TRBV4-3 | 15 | TGCGCCAGCAGCCAAGATGTGGCCAGTTACTATGGCTACACCTTC | CASSQDVASYYGYTF
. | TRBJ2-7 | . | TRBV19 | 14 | TGTGCCAGTAGTGTAAGAATACAGGGACGCGAGCAGTACTTC | CASSVRIQGREQYF
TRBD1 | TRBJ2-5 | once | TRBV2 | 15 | TGTGCCAGCAGACGGGACAGGGGGACCCAAGAGACCCAGTACTTC | CASRRDRGTQETQYF
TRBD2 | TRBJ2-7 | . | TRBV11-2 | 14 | TGTGCCAGCAGCTTAGTACGGCGGGAGGACGAGCAGTACTTC | CASSLVRREDEQYF
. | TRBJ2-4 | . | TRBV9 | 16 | TGTGCCAGCAGCGTAGGCGGCGGGTATCCCCAGAACATTCAGTACTTC | CASSVGGGYPQNIQYF